This entry lists 20 T cell receptor beta chains sequenced from one sample in a study of T cell repertoires in cytomegalovirus infection. TCRdb redid the calling of the reads with MiXCR, one entry per CDR3 protein. The repertoire holds approximately 770,000 distinct CDR3 sequences, with almost 30% as singletons. Their antigen targets remain unknown. Sequenced material: cultured CD8+ T cells from PBMCs, taken from culture after CMV antigen stimulation. The source of these receptors is a human donor in good health (CMV status not recorded). Some clones in this sample may be carry-over from other donors' samples.

The V call is TRBV27, the J call TRBJ2-7; the match to TRBD1 covers 11 bases. From germline, CDR1 is MNHEY and CDR2 SMNVEV (reference sequence). The ends lost 4 bases at V and 5 bases at J; junction bases unmatched: 4. The CDR3 contains 14 residues. This CDR3 is CASSWTGGIDEQYV. In DNA, the CDR3 is TGTGCCAGCAGTTGGACAGGGGGCATCGACGAGCAGTACGTC.

The genes are TRBV20-1 and TRBJ2-1; 9 nucleotides line up with TRBD2. The CDR3 is 16 amino acids. Trimming removed 0 bases from V and 5 bases from J; junction bases left unmatched: 8. The V gene's germline CDR1 is DFQATT and CDR2 SNEGSKA (reference sequence). For the CDR3, the DNA is TGCAGTGCTAGAGACACAATAGCGGGGGACAACAATGAGCAGTTCTTC. Translating gives CSARDTIAGDNNEQFF.

This clonotype was counted a single time. The chain recombines TRBV10-3 with TRBJ2-3; 10 nucleotides align to TRBD2. V gave up 7 bases and J gave up 2 bases; unmatched junction bases: 3. The germline V gene has CDR1 ENHRY and CDR2 SYGVKD. The CDR3 extends over 14 amino acids. CDR3 region: CAITLAGATDTQYF. CDR3 nucleotides: TGTGCCATCACGCTAGCGGGGGCCACAGATACGCAGTATTTT.

This clonotype was counted a few times. The rearrangement joins TRBV19 to TRBJ2-1; the D is unclear. V shed 4 bases and J shed 8 bases, with 12 bases lying between them. Per germline, CDR1 LNHDA and CDR2 SQIVND (reference sequence). The CDR3 has 13 amino acids. The CDR3, as DNA: TGTGCCAGTAGTACGAAACTTGTGCATGAGCAGTTCTTC. Translating gives CASSTKLVHEQFF.

The V gene is TRBV2, the J gene TRBJ2-2; TRBD2 is a possible D gene (5 bases). V lost 7 bases, J lost 2 bases, and 14 bases lay in between. Germline V gene data show CDR1 as SNHLY and CDR2 as FYNNEI. The CDR3 consists of 15 residues. Here the CDR3 DNA reads TGTGCCAGCATGGGAGTCGACACAAACACCGGGGAGCTGTTTTTT. Its translation: CASMGVDTNTGELFF.

This clonotype was observed a handful of times. The chain combines TRBV25-1 with TRBJ1-5; no firm D call. This CDR3 comprises 14 residues. Germline V lookup: CDR1 MGHDK, CDR2 SYGVNS. Deletions cut 6 bases from V and 5 bases from J, with 14 bases between. In nucleotides, the CDR3 is TGTGCCAGCAGCGAGGACTCTCTGGATCAGCCCCAGCATTTT. Translating gives CASSEDSLDQPQHF.

The gene calls are TRBV2 and TRBJ2-7, with 8 bases aligning to TRBD1. Trimming cost V 7 bases and J 6 bases; bases outside gene matches: 14. The germline V gene has CDR1 SNHLY and CDR2 FYNNEI. The CDR3 is 15 amino acids. The CDR3 spells CASNPTTGVGGEQYF. CDR3 DNA sequence: TGTGCCAGCAATCCTACGACAGGGGTGGGGGGCGAGCAGTACTTC.

Notes on this clonotype: A much larger clone is a single base away; this may be a read error. J is TRBJ2-2 and V is TRBV7-8; possibly TRBD1 or TRBD2 for D (5 bases each). CDR3 length: 15 amino acids. The germline V gene has CDR1 SGHVS and CDR2 FQNEAQ. The DNA of the CDR3 is TGTGCCAGCAGCTTAGCGGGGGAGAACATCGGGGAGCTGTTTTTT. Amino acid sequence: CASSLAGENIGELFF. The full variable domain, in which reference TRBV7-8 and TRBJ2-2 provide the parts outside the CDR3, is GAGVSQSPRYKVAKRGQDVALRCDPISGHVSLFWYQQALGQGPEFLTYFQNEAQLDKSGLPSDRFFAERPEGSVSTLKIQRTQQEDSAVYLCASSLAGENIGELFFGEGSRLTVL.

This clonotype was found a few times. The gene calls are TRBV7-9 and TRBJ2-5, with D unclear. The germline CDR1 and CDR2 sequences are SEHNR and FQNEAQ (reference sequence). V gave up 4 bases and J gave up 5 bases, with 11 bases separating them. This CDR3 region has 13 residues. Written as DNA, the CDR3 is TGTGCCAGCAGCTCGCCTAGGATGGAGACCCAGTACTTC. Its translation: CASSSPRMETQYF.

The rearrangement links TRBV20-1 to TRBJ2-7; D might be TRBD1 (5 bases). The CDR3 sequence is 11 residues long. Germline V gene lookup returns CDR1 DFQATT and CDR2 SNEGSKA (reference sequence). Trimming took off 5 bases at V and 2 bases at J, with 7 bases between the two ends. The chain's CDR3 is CSAVRAYEQYV. The CDR3 DNA follows: TGCAGTGCTGTCAGGGCCTACGAGCAGTACGTC.

The gene calls are TRBV6-1 and TRBJ2-7; either TRBD1 or TRBD2 may supply D (6 bases each). Per germline, CDR1 MNHNS and CDR2 SASEGT. With 2 bases removed from V and 0 bases from J, the gap between germline ends came to 14 bases. The CDR3 extends over 16 amino acids. The CDR3 coding sequence is TGTGCCAGCAGTGAATACGGGGGCATGATCTCCTACGAGCAGTACGTC. Its translation: CASSEYGGMISYEQYV.

In regard to this clonotype: A junction boundary mismatches the germline segment, possibly from a read error. The chain has TRBV20-1 and TRBJ1-3, with D tentatively TRBD1 (5 bases). Germline V gene data show CDR1 as DFQATT and CDR2 as SNEGSKA (reference sequence). This CDR3 has 16 residues. The DNA for the CDR3 is TGCAGTGCTAGAGATACAGGACCGAACTCTGGAAACAGCATATATTTT. This gives the protein CSARDTGPNSGNSIYF.

The CDR3 bases are TGTGCCAGCAGTTTAGGACTTTTCTATAATTCACCCCTCCACTTT. Protein: CASSLGLFYNSPLHF. This chain connects TRBV28 to TRBJ1-6; the D is unclear. Deletions cut 2 bases from V and 3 bases from J, with 8 bases between. The CDR3 runs to 15 residues. From germline, CDR1 is MDHEN and CDR2 SYDVKM. The full variable domain, rest sourced from reference TRBV28 and TRBJ1-6, is DVKVTQSSRYLVKRTGEKVFLECVQDMDHENMFWYRQDPGLGLRLIYFSYDVKMKEKGDIPEGYSVSREKKERFSLILESASTNQTSMYLCASSLGLFYNSPLHFGNGTRLTVT.

The V call is TRBV25-1, the J call TRBJ2-1; 8 bases are a match to TRBD1. This CDR3 contains 14 residues. CDR1 is MGHDK, CDR2 SYGVNS, per germline. V shed 7 bases and J 0 bases; nucleotides not matched to a gene: 2. The CDR3 DNA sequence: TGTGCCAGCATTGGGACAGGCTCCTACAATGAGCAGTTCTTC. Its translation is CASIGTGSYNEQFF.

This clonotype appeared a few times. This chain connects TRBV6-6 to TRBJ2-7; D not certain. CDR3 size: 17 residues. From germline, CDR1 is MNHNY and CDR2 SVGAGI (reference sequence). V lost 0 bases and J 1 base, leaving 16 bases between the germline ends. CDR3 residues: CASSYSLWVGPSYEQYV. Here the CDR3 DNA reads TGTGCCAGCAGTTACTCCCTATGGGTTGGCCCTTCCTACGAGCAGTACGTC.

The V and J genes are TRBV24-1 and TRBJ2-3; D could derive from TRBD1 or TRBD2 (5 bases each). Per the germline V gene, CDR1 is KGHDR and CDR2 is SFDVKD. Trimming removed 2 bases from V and 4 bases from J, with 18 bases in between. CDR3 size: 17 residues. The CDR3 DNA reads as TGTGCCACCAGTGATTGGAGGACAACCCACGAGGCAGATACGCAGTATTTT. Amino acid sequence: CATSDWRTTHEADTQYF.

This clonotype occurred a few times. The rearrangement links TRBV7-6 to TRBJ1-6; D ambiguous. Trimming stripped 1 base from V and 0 bases from J, with 10 bases between. The CDR3 is 17 amino acids. Germline CDR1 reads SGHVS; CDR2 reads FNYEAQ. The CDR3 loop is CASSLGSPSSYNSPLHF. CDR3 nucleotide sequence: TGTGCCAGCAGCTTAGGCAGCCCGAGCTCCTATAATTCACCCCTCCACTTT.

The chain carries TRBV19 and TRBJ1-6; perhaps TRBD1 as D (5 bases). V gave up 9 bases and J gave up 8 bases, with 17 bases separating them. Germline CDR1 LNHDA, CDR2 SQIVND (reference sequence). The CDR3 sequence is 14 residues long. CDR3 residues: CASRHPGLDSPLHF. The CDR3 bases are TGTGCCAGCAGACACCCGGGACTCGATTCACCCCTCCACTTT.

In this sample, this clonotype turned up a few times. V is TRBV7-6 and J is TRBJ2-4; D uncertain. Germline CDR1 and CDR2: SGHVS and FNYEAQ. The CDR3 runs 17 residues. Trimming stripped 5 bases from V and 3 bases from J, with 20 bases between. The CDR3 reads CASSPFNGGVNKNIQYF. The CDR3 nucleotides read TGTGCCAGCAGCCCCTTCAACGGTGGGGTAAACAAAAACATTCAGTACTTC.

This clonotype turned up a few times. This sequence joins TRBV2 and TRBJ2-1, with TRBD1 matching 7 bases. Germline assignment: CDR1 SNHLY and CDR2 FYNNEI. This CDR3 contains 15 residues. Trimming at V came to 3 bases and at J to 3 bases, leaving 5 bases not matched to a gene. CDR3: CASSDLQGNYNEQFF. CDR3 DNA sequence: TGTGCCAGCAGTGATCTACAGGGGAACTACAATGAGCAGTTCTTC.